This TCR beta chain was sequenced during a study of control samples from healthy donors and cancer patients. This CDR3 region has 12 residues. Between the trimmed V and J ends, which lost 7 bases and 2 bases, there was a span of 10 bases. Germline V lookup: CDR1 SQVTM, CDR2 ANQGSEA. The repertoire was sequenced with immunoSEQ multiplex PCR; TCRdb's copy has only in-frame clones and lacks some. The sample yields about 76,000 clones, roughly nine tenths seen once. The clonotype comes from a woman aged 45 to 65 with colorectal cancer. This chain joins TRBV29-1 and TRBJ2-3; D not certain. Material: PBMCs. CDR3 region: CSAPDPTDTQYF. The CDR3 DNA is TGCAGCGCCCCGGACCCCACAGATACGCAGTATTTT.